The 28 T cell receptor beta chains in this list originate from one sample, sequenced in a study of CD8 T cells in Susac syndrome. RNA, at about 0.45 to 1 ug, was reverse transcribed with random hexamers. MiXCR, run by TCRdb on the immunoSEQ multiplex PCR reads, gives a single entry per CDR3 protein. Among approximately 180,000 distinct CDR3 sequences listed, approximately 93% were seen once. Input material: CD4+ T cells from PBMCs. These receptor sequences come from a human donor with multiple sclerosis.

The chain is built from TRBV20-1 and TRBJ2-2; maybe TRBD1 (6 bases). Germline V gene lookup returns CDR1 DFQATT and CDR2 SNEGSKA (reference sequence). V was pared by 5 bases and J by 12 bases, with 22 bases between. This CDR3 spans 14 amino acids. CDR3 residues: CSAQGLRNTGQLFF. CDR3 nucleotide sequence: TGCAGTGCTCAGGGGCTCAGGAACACCGGACAGCTGTTTTTT.

The genes are TRBV28 and TRBJ2-7, with 8 positions matching TRBD1. V shed 7 bases, J shed 2 bases, and the junction held 10 bases outside the gene matches. This CDR3 has 15 residues. Germline assignment: CDR1 MDHEN and CDR2 SYDVKM. The CDR3 sequence is CASTPSTGVTYEQYF. The CDR3 coding sequence is TGTGCCAGCACCCCGTCGACAGGGGTTACCTACGAGCAGTACTTC.

In its sample, this clonotype was seen a few times. The V gene is TRBV27, the J gene TRBJ1-6; TRBD1 aligns across 7 bases. With 5 bases clipped from V and 5 bases from J, the junction kept 6 bases outside the gene matches. The germline V gene encodes CDR1 MNHEY and CDR2 SMNVEV (reference sequence). The CDR3 consists of 15 residues. This CDR3 is CASSHGQADNSPLHF. CDR3 DNA: TGTGCCAGCAGTCACGGACAGGCCGATAATTCACCCCTCCACTTT.

This clonotype has a single count. The V and J genes are TRBV5-6 and TRBJ2-5; the match to TRBD2 covers 8 bases. The CDR3 runs to 13 residues. V was clipped by 10 bases and J by 2 bases; unmatched bases: 7. The V gene's germline CDR1 is SGHDT and CDR2 YYEEEE. In DNA, the CDR3 is TGTGCCGGGGGGGTAGCGGGACAAGAGACCCAGTACTTC. This translates into CAGGVAGQETQYF.

This chain uses TRBV7-2 with TRBJ1-2, with 10 nucleotides matching TRBD1. The CDR3 spans 14 residues. Per the germline V gene, CDR1 is SGHTA and CDR2 is FQGNSA. V shed 5 bases and J 4 bases; nucleotides not matched to a gene: 4. CDR3 protein: CASSRGTGAYGYTF. In DNA form, the CDR3 reads TGTGCCAGCAGCCGGGGGACAGGGGCCTATGGCTACACCTTC.

V usage is TRBV5-1 and J usage is TRBJ1-2; TRBD1 matches 8 bases. The CDR3 loop spans 15 amino acids. Per germline, CDR1 SGHRS and CDR2 YFSETQ. J lost 4 bases, V lost 4 bases, and 9 bases had no gene match. CDR3 sequence: CASSDPGQVIYGYTF. The CDR3 DNA sequence: TGCGCCAGCAGCGATCCGGGACAGGTGATCTATGGCTACACCTTC. Using reference TRBV5-1 and TRBJ1-2 for the parts outside the CDR3, the full variable domain is KAGVTQTPRYLIKTRGQQVTLSCSPISGHRSVSWYQQTPGQGLQFLFEYFSETQRNKGNFPGRFSGRQFSNSRSEMNVSTLELGDSALYLCASSDPGQVIYGYTFGSGTRLTVV.

The rearrangement joins TRBV5-1 to TRBJ2-5, with 10 positions matching TRBD2. Germline V gene data show CDR1 as SGHRS and CDR2 as YFSETQ. V lost 4 bases and J lost 4; bases outside the gene matches: 7. The CDR3 contains 15 residues. The CDR3 sequence is CASSLSSGSGETQYF. DNA of the CDR3: TGCGCCAGCAGCCTATCTAGCGGGAGTGGAGAGACCCAGTACTTC.

The chain has TRBV28 and TRBJ1-1; tentative D call: TRBD1 (6 bases). V lost 4 bases and J 4 bases, leaving 13 bases between the germline ends. The V gene's germline CDR1 is MDHEN and CDR2 SYDVKM. There are 14 residues in the CDR3. The CDR3 region has the DNA TGTGCCAGCAGTTGGGTAGGGGGGAGCACTGAAGCTTTCTTT. It translates to CASSWVGGSTEAFF.

This rearrangement joins TRBV5-1 to TRBJ2-2; weak D call: TRBD2 (6 bases). V lost 0 bases and J 5 bases, leaving 14 bases between the germline ends. The germline gives CDR1 SGHRS, CDR2 YFSETQ. The CDR3 consists of 16 residues. The CDR3 region is CASSLGGGPRTGELFF. The CDR3 DNA sequence: TGCGCCAGCAGCTTGGGCGGAGGGCCTAGGACCGGGGAGCTGTTTTTT.

The J gene is TRBJ2-3, the V gene TRBV3-1; D tentatively fits TRBD1 or TRBD2 (5 bases each). Germline CDR1 reads LGHDT; CDR2 reads YNNKEL (reference sequence). Trimming pared 1 base from V and 9 bases from J, leaving 17 bases between. The CDR3 spans 15 residues. CDR3 in DNA: TGTGCCAGCAGCCAAGGGGGACGCCCACATGAGACGCAGTATTTT. Translating it yields CASSQGGRPHETQYF.

V usage is TRBV5-1 and J usage is TRBJ2-5; TRBD2 agrees at 8 bases. CDR1 is SGHRS, CDR2 YFSETQ, per germline. The CDR3 spans 14 residues. Germline trimming cut 4 bases from V and 4 bases from J; bases unmatched to any gene: 6. The CDR3 protein is CASSPGTSAETQYF. CDR3 nucleotides: TGCGCCAGCAGCCCCGGGACTAGTGCAGAGACCCAGTACTTC.

The chain combines TRBV5-1 with TRBJ1-1; 9 bases are shared with TRBD1. There are 14 residues in the CDR3. J was trimmed by 7 bases and V by 2 bases; bases with no gene match: 6. Germline lookup yields CDR1 SGHRS and CDR2 YFSETQ. The CDR3 nucleotides are TGCGCCAGCAGCTTAGGGGACAGGGCAAGTGAAGCTTTCTTT. This codes for CASSLGDRASEAFF.

V is TRBV5-1 and J is TRBJ2-7; unclear D gene. The CDR3 totals 13 residues. Germline assignment: CDR1 SGHRS and CDR2 YFSETQ. The germline V and J ends were trimmed by 4 bases and 7 bases, with 15 bases remaining between them. This CDR3 is CASSTMTGMEQYF. The CDR3 coding sequence is TGCGCCAGCAGCACTATGACCGGAATGGAGCAGTACTTC.

V and J are TRBV5-1 and TRBJ2-2, with TRBD1 matching over 7 bases. The germline V gene encodes CDR1 SGHRS and CDR2 YFSETQ. Unmatched junction bases numbered 10, after V lost 4 bases and J lost 7 bases. This CDR3 region has 15 residues. The CDR3 nucleotides are TGCGCCAGCAGCCCCACAGGGGCTAAGGACGGGGAGCTGTTTTTT. Translating gives CASSPTGAKDGELFF. The full variable domain, with the rest looked up from reference TRBV5-1 and TRBJ2-2, is KAGVTQTPRYLIKTRGQQVTLSCSPISGHRSVSWYQQTPGQGLQFLFEYFSETQRNKGNFPGRFSGRQFSNSRSEMNVSTLELGDSALYLCASSPTGAKDGELFFGEGSRLTVL.

CDR3 amino acids: CASRTGSDTQYF. The CDR3 nucleotides are TGTGCCAGCAGGACAGGATCAGATACGCAGTATTTT. This sequence joins TRBV2 and TRBJ2-3; weak D call: TRBD1 (6 bases). Trimming left V 6 bases short and J 4 bases short, with 8 bases between. The CDR3 loop spans 12 amino acids. Germline CDR1 SNHLY, CDR2 FYNNEI.

The CDR3 DNA follows: TGTGCCAGCAGTTTAGGTCGGGGGGCCTCCTACGAGCAGTACTTC. This encodes CASSLGRGASYEQYF. The chain couples TRBV12-3 or TRBV12-4 to TRBJ2-7; D is possibly TRBD2 (7 bases). The CDR3 is 15 amino acids. V lost 1 base to trimming and J lost 0 bases, with 10 bases between them.

In its sample, this clonotype was seen once. The V and J genes are TRBV14 and TRBJ1-1, with TRBD1 identical over 7 bases. The V gene's germline CDR1 is SGHDN and CDR2 FVKESK. The CDR3 covers 14 residues. Trimming took 1 base from V and 4 from J; bases not matched to a gene: 3. CDR3 bases: TGTGCCAGCAGCCAAGCCGGGACAGCCACTGAAGCTTTCTTT. Its protein is CASSQAGTATEAFF. The full variable domain, with the rest looked up from reference TRBV14 and TRBJ1-1, is EAGVTQFPSHSVIEKGQTVTLRCDPISGHDNLYWYRRVMGKEIKFLLHFVKESKQDESGMPNNRFLAERTGGTYSTLKVQPAELEDSGVYFCASSQAGTATEAFFGQGTRLTVV.

V and J are TRBV9 and TRBJ2-1; 8 nucleotides match TRBD2. Trimming removed 3 bases from V and 0 bases from J; junction bases left unmatched: 8. Germline V gene lookup returns CDR1 SGDLS and CDR2 YYNGEE. The CDR3 consists of 17 residues. The CDR3 region is CASSAASGGSSYNEQFF. In DNA, the CDR3 is TGTGCCAGCAGCGCGGCCAGCGGGGGAAGCTCCTACAATGAGCAGTTCTTC.

The V gene is TRBV25-1, the J gene TRBJ1-1; D may be TRBD1 (5 bases). Trimming took 2 bases from V and 3 from J, leaving 16 bases between them. CDR3 size: 16 residues. Germline CDR1 MGHDK, CDR2 SYGVNS. For the CDR3, the DNA is TGTGCCAGCAGTGAACCCCCAGGCCGGGGGGACACTGAAGCTTTCTTT. Its translation is CASSEPPGRGDTEAFF.

V is TRBV5-1 and J is TRBJ1-4; D call uncertain. The CDR3 has 14 amino acids. Germline V gene lookup returns CDR1 SGHRS and CDR2 YFSETQ. Trimming took off 0 bases at V and 7 bases at J, with 10 bases between the two ends. The CDR3, as DNA: TGCGCCAGCAGCTTGGAGGCCCGGGGTGAAAAACTGTTTTTT. It specifies CASSLEARGEKLFF.

This chain uses TRBV2 with TRBJ1-6; a possible D gene is TRBD1 (5 bases). The CDR3 length is 12 residues. Trimming shortened V by 7 bases and J by 14 bases, and 15 bases separated the two germline ends. The germline V gene encodes CDR1 SNHLY and CDR2 FYNNEI. The CDR3 protein is CASKDRGEALHF. In DNA, the CDR3 is TGTGCCAGCAAGGACCGGGGGGAAGCCCTCCACTTT.

J is TRBJ1-2 and V is TRBV7-2; a weak D match, TRBD1 (6 bases). The germline gives CDR1 SGHTA, CDR2 FQGNSA. This CDR3 has 14 residues. V was pared by 2 bases and J by 8 bases, with 15 bases between. In DNA form, the CDR3 reads TGTGCCAGCAGCTTATCGCGGGGGCAGGGAGGCTACACCTTC. This translates into CASSLSRGQGGYTF.

The gene calls are TRBV2 and TRBJ1-2, with TRBD1 matching 7 bases. Germline assignment: CDR1 SNHLY and CDR2 FYNNEI. The CDR3 covers 13 residues. V lost 2 bases and J lost 7; bases outside the gene matches: 4. In DNA form, the CDR3 reads TGTGCCAGCAGTGAAAGACAGGGCTCTGGCTACACCTTC. Its translation is CASSERQGSGYTF.

The chain employs TRBV10-3 and TRBJ2-3; possibly TRBD1 or TRBD2 for D (6 bases each). This CDR3 comprises 16 residues. Trimming removed 0 bases from V and 0 bases from J, with 10 bases in between. Per germline, CDR1 ENHRY and CDR2 SYGVKD. The CDR3 DNA reads TGTGCCATCAGTGAGTCGGGGGCGGGGAGCACAGATACGCAGTATTTT. It specifies CAISESGAGSTDTQYF.

This chain links TRBV28 with TRBJ2-5, with 9 bases matching TRBD2. Germline assignment: CDR1 MDHEN and CDR2 SYDVKM. The J segment lost 6 bases and the V segment lost 3 bases, leaving 8 bases of the junction unmatched. The length of the CDR3 is 15 residues. The CDR3 loop is CASSFRLAGSKTQYF. CDR3 sequence (DNA): TGTGCCAGCAGTTTTCGTCTAGCGGGATCCAAGACCCAGTACTTC. Full variable domain (remainder filled in from reference TRBV28 and TRBJ2-5): DVKVTQSSRYLVKRTGEKVFLECVQDMDHENMFWYRQDPGLGLRLIYFSYDVKMKEKGDIPEGYSVSREKKERFSLILESASTNQTSMYLCASSFRLAGSKTQYFGPGTRLLVL.

V and J are TRBV28 and TRBJ2-7, with TRBD1 matching over 7 bases. Per germline, CDR1 MDHEN and CDR2 SYDVKM. CDR3 length: 17 amino acids. The trim removed 3 bases at V and 0 bases at J, leaving 11 bases unmatched. This CDR3 is CASSFPRTGRSSYEQYF. In DNA, the CDR3 is TGTGCCAGCAGTTTCCCTAGGACAGGCCGTAGCTCCTACGAGCAGTACTTC.

The chain employs TRBV19 and TRBJ2-7, with TRBD1 identical over 7 bases. The CDR3 loop spans 14 amino acids. The germline V gene has CDR1 LNHDA and CDR2 SQIVND (reference sequence). With 8 bases clipped from V and 1 base from J, the junction kept 8 bases outside the gene matches. CDR3 DNA: TGTGCCAGTTCTCGGGACAGTCTTTCCTACGAGCAGTACTTC. This translates into CASSRDSLSYEQYF.

This clonotype was seen a handful of times. CDR3 in DNA: TGTGCCAGCTCTGGCGCTAGCACAGATACGCAGTATTTT. Its translation: CASSGASTDTQYF. V usage is TRBV28 and J usage is TRBJ2-3; D gene uncertain. V lost 8 bases and J lost 0, with 9 bases in between. The CDR3 has 13 amino acids. Germline V gene data show CDR1 as MDHEN and CDR2 as SYDVKM.